This note documents a single T cell receptor (beta chain) sequence. The antigen remains unidentified. This record belongs to a study of post-analysis software for immune sequencing data. Study-wide results and limits: Included in a set of roughly five TRBV segments more frequent in patients than controls were TRBV5-6, TRBV5-1 and TRBV20-1.

Germline V gene lookup returns CDR1 MGHRA and CDR2 YSYEKL. This CDR3 contains 16 residues. Between the trimmed V and J ends, which lost 0 bases and 0 bases, there was a span of 6 bases. cDNA libraries of TCR beta carried unique molecular identifiers. T cells numbering roughly 1 to 10 million yielded roughly 0.5 million cDNA molecules. TCRdb passed the PCR reads through MiXCR, listing each CDR3 protein once. The table lists about 820,000 distinct CDR3 sequences, about 50% of them singletons, with 4.6% in the top ten. The V and J genes are TRBV4-1 and TRBJ2-6; D ambiguous. The sequence was obtained from a girl aged 10-17 years with multiple sclerosis. Material for sequencing was blood. CDR3: CASSQDRVSGANVLTF. CDR3 in DNA: TGCGCCAGCAGCCAAGATCGAGTCTCTGGGGCCAACGTCCTGACTTTC.